This T cell receptor beta chain was profiled in a study of cytomegalovirus exposure and HLA in healthy donors. Whole-study context: Ancestry clustering placed about 80% of roughly 400 genotyped donors in the Caucasian-associated cluster. Overall study results and limits: A later examination showed that TCR association rates differed by HLA locus, with DRB1 most and HLA-C fewest.

To note about this clone: Its specificity is unknown.

From germline, CDR1 is SGHTA and CDR2 FQGNSA. Trimming stripped 5 bases from V and 2 bases from J, with 10 bases between. This CDR3 has 13 residues. The PCR made use of 60 Vbeta and 13 Jbeta primers. Assay used: immunoSEQ multiplex PCR; TCRdb lists only in-frame clones, some missing. This sample has about 63,000 clones, with 80% to 90% found just once. The receptor was derived from a woman younger than 45 in good health and CMV-seropositive. V usage is TRBV7-2 and J usage is TRBJ2-7; a weak D match, TRBD2 (6 bases). Sequencing was performed on PBMCs. CDR3 nucleotides: TGTGCCAGCAGCCGGGACTTCGCCTACGAGCAGTACTTC. It encodes CASSRDFAYEQYF.